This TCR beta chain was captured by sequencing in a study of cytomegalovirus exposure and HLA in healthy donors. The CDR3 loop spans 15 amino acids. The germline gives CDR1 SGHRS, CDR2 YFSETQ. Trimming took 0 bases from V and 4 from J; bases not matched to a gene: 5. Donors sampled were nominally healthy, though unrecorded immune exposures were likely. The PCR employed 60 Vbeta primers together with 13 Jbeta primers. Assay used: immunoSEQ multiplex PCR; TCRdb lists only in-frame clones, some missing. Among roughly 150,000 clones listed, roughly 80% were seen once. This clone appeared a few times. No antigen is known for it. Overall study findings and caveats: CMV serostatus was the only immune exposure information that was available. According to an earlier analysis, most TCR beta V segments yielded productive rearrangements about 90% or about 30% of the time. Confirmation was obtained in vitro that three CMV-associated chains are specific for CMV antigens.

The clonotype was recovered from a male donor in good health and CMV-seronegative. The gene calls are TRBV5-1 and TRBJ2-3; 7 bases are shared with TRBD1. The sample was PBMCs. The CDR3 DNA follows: TGCGCCAGCAGCTTGGTTCCCACAGGGGCAGATACGCAGTATTTT. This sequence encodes CASSLVPTGADTQYF.